One and the same sample provided the 3 T cell receptor beta chains below, sequenced in a study of blood T cell repertoires in COVID-19. This table comes from immunoSEQ multiplex PCR, and its TCRdb copy is limited to in-frame clones, with some not included. The repertoire has roughly 250,000 clones, around nine tenths of them found once; the top ten carry roughly 2%. The sample comprised peripheral blood. Receptors were obtained from a woman in her thirties or forties who had recovered from COVID-19.

The V and J genes are TRBV5-4 and TRBJ1-6, with TRBD1 matching over 8 bases. In germline, CDR1 is SGHNT, CDR2 YYREEE (reference sequence). V lost 0 bases to trimming and J lost 14 bases; unmatched junction nucleotides: 13. This CDR3 contains 16 residues. The CDR3 sequence is CASSLGGQAPGSALHF. Here the CDR3 DNA reads TGTGCCAGCAGCTTGGGGGGACAGGCCCCGGGCTCGGCCCTCCACTTT.

The rearrangement uses TRBV25-1 and TRBJ1-2; tentative D call: TRBD1 (6 bases). The germline V and J ends were trimmed by 1 base and 0 bases, with 15 bases remaining between them. This CDR3 is built from 17 residues. Per the germline V gene, CDR1 is MGHDK and CDR2 is SYGVNS. The CDR3, as DNA: TGTGCCAGCAGTGAATTCGGGGGGGCTATCACTAACTATGGCTACACCTTC. Translation gives CASSEFGGAITNYGYTF.

This clone showed up just a few times. The chain uses TRBV18 and TRBJ1-6; D not certain. The CDR3 totals 15 residues. From germline, CDR1 is KGHSH and CDR2 LQKENI. The ends were cut back, 0 bases at V and 7 bases at J, with 10 bases in the middle. The CDR3 DNA reads TGTGCCAGCTCACCACCGGACGGGATGAATTCACCCCTCCACTTT. Its translation is CASSPPDGMNSPLHF.